A single sample is the source of the 29 T cell receptor beta chains below, sequenced in a study of cytomegalovirus exposure and HLA in healthy donors. With 60 Vbeta and 13 Jbeta primers, the PCR was carried out. Assay: immunoSEQ multiplex PCR; the TCRdb copy retains only in-frame clones and omits some. This table holds about 200,000 clones, 82% found once. Sequencing was performed on PBMCs. These receptors were obtained from a middle-aged woman in good health and CMV-seronegative.

The chain recombines TRBV18 with TRBJ2-7, with a weak D call TRBD1 (6 bases). Germline CDR1 is KGHSH and CDR2 is LQKENI. The CDR3 is 13 amino acids. Trimming shortened V by 6 bases and J by 3 bases, and 12 bases separated the two germline ends. The CDR3 DNA is TGTGCCAGCTCGCAAAAACAGGGCTACGAGCAGTACTTC. This translates into CASSQKQGYEQYF.

The genes are TRBV11-2 and TRBJ2-1; a weak D match, TRBD1 (5 bases). The CDR3 sequence is 12 residues long. Germline V gene sequence: CDR1 SGHAT, CDR2 FQNNGV. V was pared by 5 bases and J by 13 bases, with 15 bases between. CDR3 sequence: CASSLGAGLQFF. The CDR3 DNA sequence: TGTGCCAGCAGCCTAGGGGCAGGGCTACAGTTCTTC.

The gene calls are TRBV10-3 and TRBJ2-1, with a possible D match to TRBD2 (6 bases). This CDR3 region has 13 residues. From germline, CDR1 is ENHRY and CDR2 SYGVKD. The V end was cut by 3 bases, the J end by 9 bases, with 12 bases between. CDR3 nucleotides: TGTGCCATCAGTGAAGTGTTGGGGGGTGAGCAGTTCTTC. Translating it yields CAISEVLGGEQFF.

CDR3 nucleotide sequence: TGTGCCTGGAGCGGGGGGAATACGCAGTATTTT. It codes for CAWSGGNTQYF. The chain has TRBV30 and TRBJ2-3; TRBD2 agrees at 7 bases. The junction had 1 base not matched to a gene; V was cut back by 3 bases and J by 7 bases. CDR3 length: 11 amino acids. Per the germline V gene, CDR1 is GTSNPN and CDR2 is SVGIG (reference sequence).

The rearrangement links TRBV15 to TRBJ1-5; D call uncertain. Trimming stripped 5 bases from V and 8 bases from J, with 10 bases between. The CDR3 runs to 12 residues. Germline-derived CDR1 and CDR2 are LNHNV and YYDKDF (reference sequence). The CDR3 loop reads CATSGLWEPQHF. CDR3 bases: TGTGCCACCAGCGGACTGTGGGAGCCCCAGCATTTT.

The chain combines TRBV30 with TRBJ1-1; D is unresolved. The ends were cut back, 2 bases at V and 1 base at J, with 14 bases in the middle. Germline-derived CDR1 and CDR2 are GTSNPN and SVGIG (reference sequence). The CDR3 is made up of 15 amino acids. CDR3: CAWSKAGRTNTEAFF. CDR3 sequence (DNA): TGTGCCTGGAGTAAGGCGGGTAGGACGAACACTGAAGCTTTCTTT. The complete variable domain, with remaining parts taken from reference TRBV30 and TRBJ1-1, reads SQTIHQWPATLVQPVGSPLSLECTVEGTSNPNLYWYRQAAGRGLQLLFYSVGIGQISSEVPQNLSASRPQDRQFILSSKKLLLSDSGFYLCAWSKAGRTNTEAFFGQGTRLTVV.

The chain links TRBV5-1 to TRBJ1-2, with 8 positions matching TRBD1. Germline CDR1 SGHRS, CDR2 YFSETQ. V shed 0 bases, J shed 2 bases, and the junction held 9 bases outside the gene matches. CDR3 size: 17 residues. The CDR3 DNA reads TGCGCCAGCAGCTTGGTACTCAGGGGGCGAGGGAACTATGGCTACACCTTC. Its protein product is CASSLVLRGRGNYGYTF.

As to this clone: The missing conserved phenylalanine or tryptophan at the end of this CDR3 makes a read error likely. The DNA is omitted, as the CDR3 cannot be located on it reliably, and the CDR3 follows TCRdb's listing. The chain recombines TRBV7-9 with TRBJ2-7; the table assigns TRBD2, which was not confirmed against the DNA. Both ends counted, the CDR3 spans 13 residues. Per germline, CDR1 SEHNR and CDR2 FQNEAQ (reference sequence). The CDR3 sequence is CASTQLGGTSSTL.

The J gene is TRBJ2-1, the V gene TRBV7-3; TRBD2 aligns across 8 bases. CDR3 size: 15 residues. The junction had 9 bases not matched to a gene; V was cut back by 4 bases and J by 7 bases. Germline CDR1 reads SGHTA; CDR2 reads FQGTGA. CDR3 sequence: CASSSKAGVRNEQFF. The DNA for the CDR3 is TGTGCCAGCAGCTCAAAAGCGGGAGTGCGGAATGAGCAGTTCTTC.

This clone was recorded only once. V usage is TRBV10-3 and J usage is TRBJ1-3, with 9 bases identical to TRBD1. The germline V gene has CDR1 ENHRY and CDR2 SYGVKD. The CDR3 covers 17 residues. V lost 3 bases, J lost 1 base, and 7 bases stayed unmatched. The CDR3 DNA follows: TGTGCCATCAGTGAAAGATGGACAGGGGATTCTGGAAACACCATATATTTT. It yields the protein CAISERWTGDSGNTIYF.

The chain joins TRBV19 to TRBJ2-1; TRBD2 matches 7 bases. The CDR3 is 13 residues long. V dropped 10 bases and J dropped 6; count of bases not matched to a gene: 9. Germline CDR1 and CDR2: LNHDA and SQIVND (reference sequence). In nucleotides, the CDR3 is TGTGCCACTTGCCCAGCGGGAACCAATGAGCAGTTCTTC. Amino acid sequence: CATCPAGTNEQFF.

The chain carries TRBV10-1 and TRBJ2-3; 10 bases map to TRBD2. The V gene end was trimmed by 5 bases and the J gene end by 5 bases; junction bases not matched to a gene: 7. The CDR3 totals 15 residues. The germline V gene encodes CDR1 WNHNN and CDR2 SYGVQD (reference sequence). CDR3 sequence (DNA): TGCGCCAGCAGTAGAAGCGGGAGGGCCCAAGATACGCAGTATTTT. Translation gives CASSRSGRAQDTQYF.

This chain connects TRBV7-3 to TRBJ2-1; 8 bases line up with TRBD2. The length of the CDR3 is 15 residues. J gave up 7 bases and V 4 bases, and 9 bases lay outside the gene matches. The germline V gene encodes CDR1 SGHTA and CDR2 FQGTGA. CDR3 residues: CASSSRAGDRNEQFF. The DNA of the CDR3 is TGTGCCAGCAGCTCCAGAGCGGGAGATCGGAATGAGCAGTTCTTC.

This chain links TRBV30 with TRBJ1-2, with TRBD1 matching 11 bases. The junction had 14 bases not matched to a gene; V was cut back by 5 bases and J by 6 bases. Germline CDR1 GTSNPN, CDR2 SVGIG (reference sequence). The CDR3 runs 16 residues. CDR3 sequence reads: CAWSPGQGAMYDGYTF. The CDR3 DNA sequence: TGTGCCTGGTCACCTGGACAGGGGGCCATGTATGATGGCTACACCTTC.

V and J are TRBV6-5 and TRBJ2-2; TRBD2 agrees at 12 bases. Trimming removed 9 bases from V and 2 bases from J; junction bases left unmatched: 4. This CDR3 region has 15 residues. The germline V gene encodes CDR1 MNHEY and CDR2 SVGAGI. This chain's CDR3 is CASRTSGTNTGELFF. CDR3 coding DNA: TGTGCCAGTCGGACTAGCGGGACAAACACCGGGGAGCTGTTTTTT.

This rearrangement joins TRBV30 to TRBJ2-1, with a possible D match to TRBD2 (5 bases). Germline CDR1 GTSNPN, CDR2 SVGIG (reference sequence). Trimming left V 0 bases short and J 5 bases short, with 14 bases between. The CDR3 spans 15 residues. The chain's CDR3 is CAWSVGYGINNEQFF. CDR3 sequence (DNA): TGTGCCTGGAGTGTAGGATACGGGATCAACAATGAGCAGTTCTTC.

The rearrangement joins TRBV6-1 to TRBJ2-5; the match to TRBD2 covers 7 bases. Near its end, the DNA agrees better with TRBJ2-7, so the J call may be wrong. Looked up from germline, CDR1 is MNHNS and CDR2 is SASEGT. The CDR3 has 16 residues. Written as DNA, the CDR3 is TGTGCCAGCAGTGAAAGGGAGCGGGGATACTCCTACGAGCAGTACTTC. It yields the protein CASSERERGYSYEQYF.

This clone was detected a few times. The V gene is TRBV2, the J gene TRBJ2-3; the D gene is possibly TRBD2 (6 bases). The germline gives CDR1 SNHLY, CDR2 FYNNEI. CDR3 size: 15 residues. Between the trimmed V and J ends, which lost 4 bases and 0 bases, there was a span of 11 bases. In nucleotides, the CDR3 is TGTGCCAGCAGTGGTCAAGGGACTAGCACAGATACGCAGTATTTT. Translation gives CASSGQGTSTDTQYF.

The gene calls are TRBV5-1 and TRBJ1-1, with 8 nucleotides matching TRBD1. J gave up 1 base and V 4 bases, and 6 bases lay outside the gene matches. The germline CDR1 and CDR2 sequences are SGHRS and YFSETQ. The CDR3 consists of 15 residues. CDR3 protein: CASSSDRGRNTEAFF. As DNA, the CDR3 is TGCGCCAGCAGCAGTGACAGGGGACGGAACACTGAAGCTTTCTTT. Variable domain in full (rest from reference TRBV5-1 and TRBJ1-1): KAGVTQTPRYLIKTRGQQVTLSCSPISGHRSVSWYQQTPGQGLQFLFEYFSETQRNKGNFPGRFSGRQFSNSRSEMNVSTLELGDSALYLCASSSDRGRNTEAFFGQGTRLTVV.

This chain joins TRBV18 and TRBJ2-7, with a possible D match to TRBD2 (6 bases). Trimming stripped 8 bases from V and 4 bases from J, with 18 bases between. CDR3 length: 14 amino acids. The germline V gene encodes CDR1 KGHSH and CDR2 LQKENI. In DNA, the CDR3 is TGTGCCAGCACAAGAGGGCGGGAACAGTACGAGCAGTACTTC. Protein: CASTRGREQYEQYF.

The rearrangement joins TRBV7-3 to TRBJ2-3; a possible D gene is TRBD2 (6 bases). V shed 5 bases and J shed 5 bases, with 17 bases lying between them. This CDR3 has 15 amino acids. The germline gives CDR1 SGHTA, CDR2 FQGTGA. CDR3 amino acids: CASSPGTGEGDTQYF. In DNA, the CDR3 is TGTGCCAGCAGCCCAGGGACGGGAGAGGGAGATACGCAGTATTTT.

V usage is TRBV4-1 and J usage is TRBJ2-1; no definite D call. From germline, CDR1 is MGHRA and CDR2 YSYEKL. This CDR3 spans 17 amino acids. V lost 4 bases, J lost 6 bases, and 22 bases lay in between. The CDR3 DNA sequence: TGCGCCAGCAGCCCGGGTAGTGCCCGCAACGTCGCCAATGAGCAGTTCTTC. Translating gives CASSPGSARNVANEQFF.

The V and J genes are TRBV5-8 and TRBJ1-2; D is ambiguous. The CDR3 sequence is 14 residues long. Trimming removed 6 bases at V and 6 bases at J, with 18 bases between. Germline loops: CDR1 SGHTS, CDR2 YDEGEE. The DNA of the CDR3 is TGTGCCAGCATATCAGGTTTCGTGTTGGATGGCTACACCTTC. Amino acid sequence: CASISGFVLDGYTF.

CDR3 region: CASCLKSGGKDIQYF. CDR3 sequence (DNA): TGTGCCAGTTGTCTGAAGTCCGGGGGAAAAGACATTCAGTACTTC. V is TRBV19 and J is TRBJ2-4, with a weak D call TRBD2 (6 bases). This CDR3 contains 15 residues. CDR1 LNHDA and CDR2 SQIVND come from the germline V gene (reference sequence). Trimming stripped 8 bases from V and 8 bases from J, with 22 bases between.

The chain joins TRBV7-3 to TRBJ2-1; the D is unclear. Germline V gene sequence: CDR1 SGHTA, CDR2 FQGTGA. The V and J ends lost 4 bases and 3 bases respectively, with 10 bases between them. The length of the CDR3 is 14 residues. CDR3 sequence (DNA): TGTGCCAGCAGCTCTGGCACAAACTACAATGAGCAGTTCTTC. This translates into CASSSGTNYNEQFF.

The chain joins TRBV5-1 to TRBJ2-7; 9 nucleotides line up with TRBD2. The length of the CDR3 is 15 residues. Germline V lookup: CDR1 SGHRS, CDR2 YFSETQ. Germline trimming cut 4 bases from V and 0 bases from J; bases unmatched to any gene: 5. In DNA, the CDR3 is TGCGCCAGCAGCCCTAGCGGGACGATCTCCTACGAGCAGTACTTC. It encodes CASSPSGTISYEQYF.

This rearrangement joins TRBV5-1 to TRBJ1-1, with TRBD1 matching over 8 bases. This CDR3 is built from 15 residues. V lost 0 bases to trimming and J lost 11 bases; unmatched junction nucleotides: 12. Germline lookup yields CDR1 SGHRS and CDR2 YFSETQ. The CDR3 region is CASSLEGADRAVAFF. In DNA, the CDR3 is TGCGCCAGCAGCTTGGAGGGGGCGGACAGGGCTGTGGCTTTCTTT.

The genes are TRBV30 and TRBJ2-3, with TRBD2 matching 9 bases. The CDR3 runs 15 residues. Trimming removed 2 bases from V and 2 bases from J; junction bases left unmatched: 5. Looked up from germline, CDR1 is GTSNPN and CDR2 is SVGIG (reference sequence). The CDR3 nucleotides are TGTGCCTGGAGTCTCCTAGCGGGATTCACAGATACGCAGTATTTT. This encodes CAWSLLAGFTDTQYF.

The genes are TRBV7-2 and TRBJ2-7, with 10 bases fitting TRBD2. The CDR3 length is 15 residues. The trim removed 5 bases at V and 5 bases at J, leaving 9 bases unmatched. Germline CDR1 reads SGHTA; CDR2 reads FQGNSA. The CDR3: CASSPWSSGRHEQYF. CDR3 nucleotides: TGTGCCAGCAGCCCGTGGTCTAGCGGGAGACACGAGCAGTACTTC.